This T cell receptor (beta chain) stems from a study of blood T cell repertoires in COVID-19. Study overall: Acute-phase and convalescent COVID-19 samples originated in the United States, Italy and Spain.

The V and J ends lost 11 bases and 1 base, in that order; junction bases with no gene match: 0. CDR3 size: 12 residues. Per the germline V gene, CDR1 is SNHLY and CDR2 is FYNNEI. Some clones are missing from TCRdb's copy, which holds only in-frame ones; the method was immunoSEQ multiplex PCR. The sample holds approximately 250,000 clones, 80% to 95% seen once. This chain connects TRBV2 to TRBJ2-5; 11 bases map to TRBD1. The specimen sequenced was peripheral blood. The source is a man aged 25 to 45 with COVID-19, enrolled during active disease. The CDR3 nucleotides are TGTGCCGGGACAGGGGGCCAAGAGACCCAGTACTTC. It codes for CAGTGGQETQYF.